A selection of T cell receptor beta chains follows, all from one sample in a study of blood T cells in healthy people across ages. Each CDR3 protein gets one entry after TCRdb re-called the 5' RACE reads with MiXCR. The table lists about 1.4 million distinct CDR3 sequences, almost 60% of them singletons, with about 6.3% in the top ten. Sequencing was performed on blood. Receptors were obtained from a man between 18 and 35 years old in good health. The CDR3 runs from the conserved cysteine through the conserved F or W. D genes are given only for firm matches. Not every row has a clone size; where given, it reads once, few, many or a size class.

-,TRBJ2-4,TRBV4-1,-,CASSQDGRSGNIQYF,TGCGCCAGCAGCCAAGATGGACGATCGGGGAACATTCAGTACTTC
-,TRBJ1-2,TRBV5-6,few,CASEGTYGYTF,TGTGCCAGCGAGGGTACCTATGGCTACACCTTC
TRBD1,TRBJ1-6,TRBV7-2,-,CASSFFGQEPNSPLHF,TGTGCCAGCAGCTTCTTTGGACAGGAACCAAATTCACCCCTCCACTTT
TRBD2,TRBJ2-7,TRBV2,-,CASSASGTTQETRYF,TGTGCCAGCAGCGCTAGCGGGACAACCCAAGAGACCCGGTACTTC
-,TRBJ1-4,TRBV28,once,CASRTDWGSGKLFF,TGTGCCAGCAGGACAGACTGGGGGTCCGGAAAACTGTTTTTT
-,TRBJ2-1,TRBV6-1,-,CASSNYGQFF,TGTGCCAGCAGTAATTATGGGCAGTTCTTC
-,TRBJ1-1,TRBV6-5,-,CASGRKNTEAFF,TGTGCCAGCGGGCGGAAGAACACTGAAGCTTTCTTT
-,TRBJ2-5,TRBV7-8,-,CASSHASGVETQYF,TGTGCCAGCAGCCACGCCTCCGGAGTAGAGACCCAGTACTTC
TRBD1,TRBJ1-1,TRBV29-1,-,CSVEVGTGGFEAFF,TGCAGCGTTGAAGTTGGGACAGGGGGTTTTGAAGCTTTCTTT
-,TRBJ1-1,TRBV7-2,-,CASSLARGTEAFF,TGTGCCAGCAGTTTGGCCCGGGGGACTGAAGCTTTCTTT
-,TRBJ1-5,TRBV11-2,-,CASSLAPGSGGGGQPQHF,TGTGCCAGCAGCTTAGCCCCAGGTAGTGGGGGAGGGGGTCAGCCCCAGCATTTT
-,TRBJ2-4,TRBV5-1,-,CASSPYGNQQNTQYF,TGCGCCAGCAGCCCATACGGGAACCAGCAAAACACTCAGTACTTC
-,TRBJ2-5,TRBV10-3,many,CAISEGPQETQYF,TGTGCCATCAGTGAAGGGCCGCAAGAGACCCAGTACTTC
TRBD1,TRBJ1-2,TRBV6-2/TRBV6-3,-,CASSPYSDRFPIYGYTF,TGTGCCAGCAGTCCCTATTCGGACAGGTTCCCGATCTATGGCTACACCTTC
TRBD2,TRBJ2-1,TRBV20-1,few,CSARTGGDEQFF,TGCAGTGCTAGGACGGGGGGAGATGAGCAGTTCTTC
-,TRBJ2-1,TRBV7-2,-,CASSQPTRGYNEQFF,TGTGCCAGCAGCCAACCGACGCGGGGCTACAATGAGCAGTTCTTC
TRBD2,TRBJ2-5,TRBV2,-,CASKWRSGGRNEQYF,TGTGCCAGCAAATGGCGTAGCGGGGGTAGGAATGAGCAGTACTTC
-,TRBJ2-3,TRBV7-6,-,CASSSTGVGRDTQYF,TGTGCCAGCAGCTCGACAGGCGTGGGGCGAGATACGCAGTATTTT
TRBD1,TRBJ2-7,TRBV29-1,-,CSVERRTGRNYEQYF,TGCAGCGTTGAGCGACGGACAGGAAGAAACTACGAGCAGTACTTC
-,TRBJ2-3,TRBV15,-,CATSRGYQVLGDTQYF,TGTGCCACCAGCAGAGGATACCAGGTCCTAGGAGATACGCAGTATTTT
-,TRBJ2-7,TRBV7-9,few,CASSSASSFEQYF,TGTGCCAGCAGCTCCGCCTCGTCCTTCGAGCAGTACTTC
TRBD1,TRBJ2-7,TRBV27,few,CASSSQGVRLRGQYF,TGTGCCAGCAGTTCGCAGGGGGTCCGGTTAAGGGGTCAGTACTTC
-,TRBJ1-1,TRBV6-6,-,CASKRGENTEAFF,TGTGCCAGCAAAAGGGGAGAGAACACTGAAGCTTTCTTT
-,TRBJ2-3,TRBV7-2,-,CASSLAGISTDTQYF,TGTGCCAGCAGCTTAGCGGGGATTAGCACAGATACGCAGTATTTT